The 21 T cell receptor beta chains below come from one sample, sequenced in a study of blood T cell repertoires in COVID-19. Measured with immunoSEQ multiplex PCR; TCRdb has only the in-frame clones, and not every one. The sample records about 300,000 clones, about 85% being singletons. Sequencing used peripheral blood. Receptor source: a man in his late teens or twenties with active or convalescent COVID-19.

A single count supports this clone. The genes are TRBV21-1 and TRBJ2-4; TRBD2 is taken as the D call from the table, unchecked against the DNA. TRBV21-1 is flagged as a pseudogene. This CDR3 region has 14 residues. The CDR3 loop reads CAGIAEDSKNIQYF. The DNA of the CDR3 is TGTGCCGGCATAGCGGAGGATTCGAAAAACATTCAGTACTTC.

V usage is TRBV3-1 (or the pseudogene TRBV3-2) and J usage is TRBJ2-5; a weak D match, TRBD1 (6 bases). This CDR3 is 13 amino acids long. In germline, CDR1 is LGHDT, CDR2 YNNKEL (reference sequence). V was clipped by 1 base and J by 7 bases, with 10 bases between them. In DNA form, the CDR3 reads TGTGCCAGCAGCCAAGGGACAGATGGGACCCAGTACTTC. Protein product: CASSQGTDGTQYF.

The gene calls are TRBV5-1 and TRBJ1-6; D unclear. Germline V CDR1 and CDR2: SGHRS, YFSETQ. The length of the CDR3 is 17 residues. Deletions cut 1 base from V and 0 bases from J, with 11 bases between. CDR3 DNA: TGCGCCAGCAGCTTGCAGCGGGTGGACTCCTATAATTCACCCCTCCACTTT. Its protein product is CASSLQRVDSYNSPLHF. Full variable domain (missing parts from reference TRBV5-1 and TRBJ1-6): KAGVTQTPRYLIKTRGQQVTLSCSPISGHRSVSWYQQTPGQGLQFLFEYFSETQRNKGNFPGRFSGRQFSNSRSEMNVSTLELGDSALYLCASSLQRVDSYNSPLHFGNGTRLTVT.

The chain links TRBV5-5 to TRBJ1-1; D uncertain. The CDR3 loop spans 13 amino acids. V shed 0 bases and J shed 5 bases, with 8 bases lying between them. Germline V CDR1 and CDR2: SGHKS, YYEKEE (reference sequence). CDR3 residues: CASSLDTTTEAFF. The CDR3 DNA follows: TGTGCCAGCAGCTTGGACACGACAACTGAAGCTTTCTTT.

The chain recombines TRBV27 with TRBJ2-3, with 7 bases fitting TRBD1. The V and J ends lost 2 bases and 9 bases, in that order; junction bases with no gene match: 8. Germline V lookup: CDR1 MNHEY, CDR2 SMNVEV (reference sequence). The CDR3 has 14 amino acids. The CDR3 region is CASSLQGERGTQYF. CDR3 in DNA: TGTGCCAGCAGTTTACAGGGGGAGAGAGGCACGCAGTATTTT.

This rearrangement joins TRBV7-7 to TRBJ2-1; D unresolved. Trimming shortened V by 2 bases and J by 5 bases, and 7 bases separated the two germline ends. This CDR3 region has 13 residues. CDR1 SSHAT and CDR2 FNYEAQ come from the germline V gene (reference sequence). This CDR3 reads CASSLRVDNEQFF. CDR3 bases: TGTGCCAGCAGCTTAAGAGTTGACAATGAGCAGTTCTTC. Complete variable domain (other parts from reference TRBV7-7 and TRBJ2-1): GAGVSQSPRYKVTKRGQDVTLRCDPISSHATLYWYQQALGQGPEFLTYFNYEAQPDKSGLPSDRFSAERPEGSISTLTIQRTEQRDSAMYRCASSLRVDNEQFFGPGTRLTVL.

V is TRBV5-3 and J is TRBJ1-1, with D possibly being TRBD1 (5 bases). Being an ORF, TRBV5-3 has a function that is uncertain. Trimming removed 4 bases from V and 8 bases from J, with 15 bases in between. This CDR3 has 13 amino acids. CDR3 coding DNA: TGTGCCAGAAGCCCACGACAGTTCGAGGAAGCTTTCTTT. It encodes CARSPRQFEEAFF.

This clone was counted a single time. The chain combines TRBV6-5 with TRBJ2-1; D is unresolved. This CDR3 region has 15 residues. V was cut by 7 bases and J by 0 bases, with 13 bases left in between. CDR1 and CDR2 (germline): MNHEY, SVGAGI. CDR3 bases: TGTGCCAGCACCCGAAGCATTGTCTCCTACAATGAGCAGTTCTTC. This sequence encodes CASTRSIVSYNEQFF.

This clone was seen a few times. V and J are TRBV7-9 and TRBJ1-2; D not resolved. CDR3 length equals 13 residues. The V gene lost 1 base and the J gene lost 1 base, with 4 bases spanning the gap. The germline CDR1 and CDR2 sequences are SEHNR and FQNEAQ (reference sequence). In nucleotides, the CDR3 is TGTGCCAGCAGCTTAGAGCATAACTATGGCTACACCTTC. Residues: CASSLEHNYGYTF.

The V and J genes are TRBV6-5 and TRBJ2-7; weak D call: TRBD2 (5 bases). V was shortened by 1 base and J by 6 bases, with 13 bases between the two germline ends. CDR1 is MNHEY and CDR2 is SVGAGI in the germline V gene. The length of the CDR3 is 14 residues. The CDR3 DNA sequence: TGTGCCAGCAGTTACTACGGGAATCAAGGCGAGCAGTACTTC. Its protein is CASSYYGNQGEQYF.

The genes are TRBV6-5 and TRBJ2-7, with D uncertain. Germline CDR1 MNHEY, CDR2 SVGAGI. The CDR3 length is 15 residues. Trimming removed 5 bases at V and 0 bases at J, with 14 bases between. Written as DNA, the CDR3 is TGTGCCAGCAGTAAACCCCCGGCGGTCTCCTACGAGCAGTACTTC. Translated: CASSKPPAVSYEQYF.

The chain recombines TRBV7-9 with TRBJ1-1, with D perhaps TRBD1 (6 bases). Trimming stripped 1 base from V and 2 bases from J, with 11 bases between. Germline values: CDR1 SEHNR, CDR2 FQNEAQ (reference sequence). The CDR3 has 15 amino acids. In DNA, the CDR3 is TGTGCCAGCAGCTTAGTTTCGGGGGGCAACACTGAAGCTTTCTTT. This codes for CASSLVSGGNTEAFF.

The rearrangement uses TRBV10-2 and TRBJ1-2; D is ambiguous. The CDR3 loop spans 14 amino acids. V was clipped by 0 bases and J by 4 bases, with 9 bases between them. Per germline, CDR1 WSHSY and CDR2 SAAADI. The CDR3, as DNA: TGCGCCAGCAGTGAGTCGGTGGGAGTCTATGGCTACACCTTC. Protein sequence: CASSESVGVYGYTF.

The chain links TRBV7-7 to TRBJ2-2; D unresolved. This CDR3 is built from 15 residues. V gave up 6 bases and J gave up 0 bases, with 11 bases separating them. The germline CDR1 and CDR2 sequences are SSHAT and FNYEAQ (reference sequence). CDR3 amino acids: CASRANTANTGELFF. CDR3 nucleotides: TGTGCCAGCAGGGCCAATACAGCGAACACCGGGGAGCTGTTTTTT.

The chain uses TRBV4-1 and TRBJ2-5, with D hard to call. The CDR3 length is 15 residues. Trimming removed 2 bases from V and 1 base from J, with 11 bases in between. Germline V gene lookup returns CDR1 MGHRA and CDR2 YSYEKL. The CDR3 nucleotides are TGCGCCAGCAGCCAAACTAACTGGTTCCAAGAGACCCAGTACTTC. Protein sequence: CASSQTNWFQETQYF.

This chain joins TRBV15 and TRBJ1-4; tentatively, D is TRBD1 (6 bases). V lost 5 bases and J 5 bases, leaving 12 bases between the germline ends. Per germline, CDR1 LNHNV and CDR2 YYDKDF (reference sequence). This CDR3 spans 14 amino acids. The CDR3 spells CATSPGQENEKLFF. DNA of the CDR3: TGTGCCACCAGCCCGGGACAAGAAAATGAAAAACTGTTTTTT.

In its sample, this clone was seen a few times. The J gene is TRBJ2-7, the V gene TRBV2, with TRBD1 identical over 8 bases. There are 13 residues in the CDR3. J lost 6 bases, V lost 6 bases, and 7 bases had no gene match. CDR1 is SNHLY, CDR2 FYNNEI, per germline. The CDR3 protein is CASRKDTGGEQYF. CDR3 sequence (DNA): TGTGCCAGCAGGAAGGACACAGGGGGCGAGCAGTACTTC.

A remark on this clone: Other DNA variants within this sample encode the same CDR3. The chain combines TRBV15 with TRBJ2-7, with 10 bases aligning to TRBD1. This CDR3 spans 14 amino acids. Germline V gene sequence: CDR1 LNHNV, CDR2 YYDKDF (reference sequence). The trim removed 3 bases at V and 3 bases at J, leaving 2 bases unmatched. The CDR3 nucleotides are TGTGCCACCAGCAGGGACAGGGGGAGCTACGAGCAGTACTTC. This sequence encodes CATSRDRGSYEQYF. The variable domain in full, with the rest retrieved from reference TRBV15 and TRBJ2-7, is DAMVIQNPRYQVTQFGKPVTLSCSQTLNHNVMYWYQQKSSQAPKLLFHYYDKDFNNEADTPDNFQSRRPNTSFCFLDIRSPGLGDTAMYLCATSRDRGSYEQYFGPGTRLTVT.

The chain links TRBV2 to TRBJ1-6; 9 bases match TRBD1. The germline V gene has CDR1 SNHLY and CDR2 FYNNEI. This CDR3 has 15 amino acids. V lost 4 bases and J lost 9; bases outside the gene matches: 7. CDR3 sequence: CASSALDRGGSPLHF. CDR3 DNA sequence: TGTGCCAGCAGTGCTTTGGACAGGGGTGGTTCACCCCTCCACTTT.

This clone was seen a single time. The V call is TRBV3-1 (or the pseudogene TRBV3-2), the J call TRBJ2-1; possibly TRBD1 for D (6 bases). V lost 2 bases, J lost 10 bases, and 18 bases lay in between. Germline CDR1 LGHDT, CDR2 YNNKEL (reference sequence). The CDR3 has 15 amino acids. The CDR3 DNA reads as TGTGCCAGCAGCCAATGGGGTCCCCAAAGGGGGGAGCAGTTCTTC. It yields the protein CASSQWGPQRGEQFF.

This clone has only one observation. The CDR3 sequence is CASSQGNYEQYF. The CDR3 DNA reads as TGTGCCAGCAGTCAGGGCAACTACGAGCAGTACTTC. The chain uses TRBV28 and TRBJ2-7, with a weak D call TRBD1 (5 bases). Germline V gene lookup returns CDR1 MDHEN and CDR2 SYDVKM. The CDR3 spans 12 residues. Trimming stripped 5 bases from V and 3 bases from J, with 8 bases between.